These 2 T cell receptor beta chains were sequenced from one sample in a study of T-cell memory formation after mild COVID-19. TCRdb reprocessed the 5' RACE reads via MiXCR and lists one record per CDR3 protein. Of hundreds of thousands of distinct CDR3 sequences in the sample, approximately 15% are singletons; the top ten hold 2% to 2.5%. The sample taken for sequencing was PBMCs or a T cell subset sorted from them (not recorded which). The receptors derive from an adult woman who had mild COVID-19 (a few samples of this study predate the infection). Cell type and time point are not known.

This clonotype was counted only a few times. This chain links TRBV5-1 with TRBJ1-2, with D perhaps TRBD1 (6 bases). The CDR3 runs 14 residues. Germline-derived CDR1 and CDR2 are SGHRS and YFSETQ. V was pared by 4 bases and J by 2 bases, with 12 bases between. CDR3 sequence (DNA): TGCGCCAGCAGCCCGGACAGACAGAACTATGGCTACACCTTC. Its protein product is CASSPDRQNYGYTF.

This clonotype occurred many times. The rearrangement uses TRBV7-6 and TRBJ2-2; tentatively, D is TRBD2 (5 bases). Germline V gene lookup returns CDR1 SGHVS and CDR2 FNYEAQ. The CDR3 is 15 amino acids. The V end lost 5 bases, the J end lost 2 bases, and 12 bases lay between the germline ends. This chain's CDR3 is CASSPRTDNTGELFF. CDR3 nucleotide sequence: TGTGCCAGCAGCCCTCGGACTGACAACACCGGGGAGCTGTTTTTT.